This entry describes one T cell receptor (beta chain). Its antigen is as yet unknown. Germline CDR1 is MNHEY and CDR2 is SMNVEV (reference sequence). Between the trimmed V and J ends, which lost 4 bases and 4 bases, there was a span of 8 bases. The CDR3 spans 13 residues. This specimen belongs to a study of OX40 agonist ivuxolimab in advanced cancers. General study points: Normalized T-cell clonal expansion was also low in a subset of nonresponders.

TCRdb's table, derived via immunoSEQ multiplex PCR, lists solely in-frame clones and lacks some. The table lists about 17,000 clones, about 89% of them singletons. The rearrangement uses TRBV27 and TRBJ1-5; D possibly corresponds to TRBD1 (6 bases). Sample: CD4+ or CD8+ T cells sorted from blood, taken in a trial of the OX40 agonist ivuxolimab. The TCR originated in an adult with an advanced solid tumor such as melanoma, head and neck, liver or kidney cancer. CDR3: CASSWGRNQPQHF. The CDR3 DNA follows: TGTGCCAGCAGTTGGGGGCGGAATCAGCCCCAGCATTTT.